The clone carrying this T cell receptor beta chain was detected only a few times. Its target is unknown. The sample comes from a study of beta chain features in type 1 diabetes. Findings and limits, study-wide: The study found moderately but significantly shorter TCRB CDR3s in all four CD4+ subsets of Type 1 diabetes patients.

Every isolated RNA sample was fully reverse transcribed, so sequencing captured expressed TCRB transcripts. Assay used: immunoSEQ multiplex PCR; TCRdb lists only in-frame clones, some missing. The sample gives tens of thousands of clones, around 32% of which show up once; about 0.48% is in the top ten. The germline V and J ends were trimmed by 4 bases and 4 bases, with 13 bases remaining between them. This CDR3 region has 14 residues. CDR1 is SQVTM, CDR2 ANQGSEA, per germline. The clonotype comes from a woman aged 18-30 years in good health. The V and J genes are TRBV29-1 and TRBJ2-2; no definite D call. The sequencing input was stem cell memory CD4+ T cells from blood. CDR3 region: CSVVPRHGTGELFF. As DNA, the CDR3 is TGCAGCGTTGTTCCACGACACGGCACCGGGGAGCTGTTTTTT.